A single sample gave rise to the 10 T cell receptor beta chains below, sequenced in a study of cytomegalovirus exposure and HLA in healthy donors. Both 60 Vbeta primers and 13 Jbeta primers went into the PCR. Only in-frame clones appear in the TCRdb table, and some are missing; sequencing was by immunoSEQ multiplex PCR. The sample records some 130,000 clones, approximately 70% being singletons. Sequencing was done on a sample of PBMCs. These receptors all stem from a human donor in good health.

This chain connects TRBV4-2 to TRBJ2-7; D is undetermined. Germline CDR1 reads LGHNA; CDR2 reads YNFKEQ. CDR3 size: 14 residues. V was trimmed by 0 bases and J by 3 bases, leaving 9 bases between them. CDR3 residues: CASSQEIKLYEQYF. In DNA form, the CDR3 reads TGTGCCAGCAGCCAAGAGATCAAGCTCTACGAGCAGTACTTC.

This chain connects TRBV18 to TRBJ2-5; a possible D gene is TRBD1 (6 bases). The J call may not be correct, given that the DNA end is closer to TRBJ2-7. The CDR3 totals 14 residues. Germline V gene lookup returns CDR1 KGHSH and CDR2 LQKENI. The CDR3 nucleotides read TGTGCCAGCTCACCACCCGGGACACTCTACGAGCAGTACTTC. It translates to CASSPPGTLYEQYF.

This clone came up once. This sequence joins TRBV11-2 and TRBJ2-4, with D tentatively TRBD2 (5 bases). In germline, CDR1 is SGHAT, CDR2 FQNNGV. V was shortened by 1 base and J by 1 base, with 11 bases between the two germline ends. The CDR3 totals 16 residues. Written as DNA, the CDR3 is TGTGCCAGCAGCTTAGTACGGGATCGCGCCAAAAACATTCAGTACTTC. This encodes CASSLVRDRAKNIQYF.

This clone showed up just once. The gene calls are TRBV27 and TRBJ2-7, with D possibly being TRBD1 (6 bases). CDR3 length equals 14 residues. The V and J ends lost 6 bases and 6 bases respectively, with 18 bases between them. The germline V gene encodes CDR1 MNHEY and CDR2 SMNVEV (reference sequence). The CDR3 loop is CASSQTRGRGEQYF. DNA for the CDR3: TGTGCCAGCAGCCAGACCCGTGGCAGGGGCGAGCAGTACTTC.

The rearrangement joins TRBV2 to TRBJ1-4; weak D call: TRBD1 (6 bases). Germline V CDR1 and CDR2: SNHLY, FYNNEI. V dropped 3 bases and J dropped 8 bases, with 13 bases sitting between them. CDR3 length equals 14 residues. In DNA form, the CDR3 reads TGTGCCAGCAGTGAGGGGGGGGCCGAGGAAAAACTGTTTTTT. Its protein is CASSEGGAEEKLFF.

The V and J genes are TRBV21-1 and TRBJ2-5; TRBD2 is the table's D call and was not checked against the DNA. TRBV21-1 is shown as a pseudogene. The CDR3 runs 16 residues. The CDR3 loop is CASSKGLAGVQETQYF. CDR3 DNA sequence: TGTGCCAGCAGCAAAGGACTAGCGGGGGTTCAAGAGACCCAGTACTTC.

The chain couples TRBV19 to TRBJ2-2, with TRBD1 matching 11 bases. The germline V gene encodes CDR1 LNHDA and CDR2 SQIVND (reference sequence). The J segment lost 6 bases and the V segment lost 4 bases, leaving 13 bases of the junction unmatched. This CDR3 contains 18 residues. The CDR3 region has the DNA TGTGCCAGTAGTACCCTCACCCCCGGACAGGGGGCCGCCGGGGAGCTGTTTTTT. It is translated as CASSTLTPGQGAAGELFF.

The CDR3 coding sequence is TGCGCCAGCAGCCAGTGGGGAGTTGATGGCACAGATACGCAGTATTTT. This translates into CASSQWGVDGTDTQYF. This chain joins TRBV4-1 and TRBJ2-3; D is perhaps TRBD2 (5 bases). The CDR3 is made up of 16 amino acids. V lost 3 bases, J lost 1 base, and 14 bases lay in between. The germline gives CDR1 MGHRA, CDR2 YSYEKL.

This clone has only a few counts. This rearrangement joins TRBV5-4 to TRBJ2-3, with 9 nucleotides matching TRBD2. Losses at the gene ends were 5 bases for V and 3 bases for J; bases not matched to a gene: 10. This CDR3 is 16 amino acids long. CDR1 is SGHNT, CDR2 YYREEE, per germline (reference sequence). For the CDR3, the DNA is TGTGCCAGCAGTCGAGGGGGGACTAGCTTGACAGATACGCAGTATTTT. Residues: CASSRGGTSLTDTQYF.

The sample holds one count of this clone. Distinct nucleotide sequences in the sample also encode this CDR3. The chain is built from TRBV18 and TRBJ2-3; 7 nucleotides agree with TRBD1. Germline values: CDR1 KGHSH, CDR2 LQKENI. The CDR3 contains 14 residues. V lost 6 bases and J lost 3; bases outside the gene matches: 6. In DNA, the CDR3 is TGTGCCAGCTCTTCTCAACAGGGGACAGATACGCAGTATTTT. Protein sequence: CASSSQQGTDTQYF.